This T cell receptor beta chain was documented in a study of CD8 T cell repertoires and HIV-1 epitope variants. In the study overall: Each of Twenty-five Gag and Nef epitope peptides stimulated a separate culture. Controls included no peptide, Ebola AY9 epitope, and a CMV, EBV, flu pool. Findings and caveats of the study: Fewer than ten TCR beta clonotypes were antigen-specific, 5 to 7 apparently recognizing autologous or escape variants. The TAALDMSHF plasma variant had no responses, unlike KF9 (about five clonotypes) and HW9 (one).

TCRdb's copy holds only in-frame clones and misses some; the assay was immunoSEQ multiplex PCR. In the table there are some 87,000 clones, roughly 77% of which are singletons. Only a few counts were recorded for this clone. Its antigen is still unknown. Germline V gene lookup returns CDR1 MNHGY and CDR2 SAAAGT. The CDR3 length is 15 residues. V was shortened by 5 bases and J by 10 bases, with 18 bases between the two germline ends. The rearrangement links TRBV6-8 to TRBJ1-6; no reliable D call. Sequencing was done on a sample of uncultured baseline CD8+ T cells from peripheral blood mononuclear cells (PBMCs). The clonotype comes from a male donor with HIV. CDR3 coding DNA: TGTGCCAGCAGTCCGATCGGGGAGAGGGAATCACCCCTCCACTTT. Encoded protein: CASSPIGERESPLHF.